These 7 T cell receptor beta chains originate from one sample sequenced in a study of response to subunit inactivated influenza vaccine. TCRdb analysed the RT-PCR reads with MiXCR anew, one entry per CDR3 protein. The sample gives hundreds of thousands of distinct CDR3 sequences, around a sixth of which show up once; under 13% is in the top ten. The source was PBMCs from blood, collected 5 days after vaccination. All receptors come from a man over 45 who received an inactivated influenza vaccine.

The chain employs TRBV20-1 and TRBJ2-5; D is unresolved. Per germline, CDR1 DFQATT and CDR2 SNEGSKA (reference sequence). The CDR3 runs to 11 residues. V was shortened by 2 bases and J by 4 bases, with 5 bases between the two germline ends. In DNA form, the CDR3 reads TGCAGTGCTAGAATTCGAGAGACCCAGTACTTC. Amino acids: CSARIRETQYF.

This clonotype was counted between two and nine times. The chain couples TRBV9 to TRBJ2-3; D gene uncertain. The CDR3 contains 13 residues. V was trimmed by 2 bases and J by 4 bases, leaving 8 bases between them. Germline V gives CDR1 SGDLS, CDR2 YYNGEE. CDR3: CASSVGDADTQYF. The CDR3 nucleotides are TGTGCCAGCAGCGTTGGGGATGCAGATACGCAGTATTTT.

The rearrangement joins TRBV4-2 to TRBJ2-7, with 9 bases lining up with TRBD1. The germline V gene has CDR1 LGHNA and CDR2 YNFKEQ. The junction had 19 bases not matched to a gene; V was cut back by 4 bases and J by 3 bases. The CDR3 has 19 residues. CDR3 sequence: CASSPTGGGTYRGNYEQYF. The CDR3 region has the DNA TGTGCCAGCAGCCCCACAGGGGGCGGTACCTATCGGGGTAACTACGAGCAGTACTTC.

This clonotype was observed at least ten times. This chain uses TRBV10-3 with TRBJ2-3; perhaps TRBD2 as D (6 bases). V dropped 6 bases and J dropped 0 bases, with 10 bases sitting between them. CDR3 length equals 14 residues. Germline loops: CDR1 ENHRY, CDR2 SYGVKD. The CDR3 DNA follows: TGTGCCATCAGCCGGACTACTAGCACAGATACGCAGTATTTT. Its protein product is CAISRTTSTDTQYF.

Turning to this clonotype: One end of the junction fails to match germline, which may point to a read error. The chain is built from TRBV5-6 and TRBJ2-2; 7 positions match TRBD2. This CDR3 contains 16 residues. Germline-derived CDR1 and CDR2 are SGHDT and YYEEEE. The CDR3 is CASSSLGRENTGELSF. CDR3 in DNA: TGTGCCAGCAGCTCCCTAGGGCGGGAGAACACCGGGGAGCTGTCTTTT.

The chain couples TRBV11-2 to TRBJ2-1, with 9 bases identical to TRBD2. Germline V gene sequence: CDR1 SGHAT, CDR2 FQNNGV. The CDR3 totals 14 residues. V dropped 5 bases and J dropped 9; count of bases not matched to a gene: 8. CDR3 sequence: CASSPISGRGEQFF. The CDR3 nucleotides read TGTGCCAGCAGCCCGATTAGCGGGAGAGGTGAGCAGTTCTTC.

V is TRBV7-8 and J is TRBJ1-3; a weak D match, TRBD1 (5 bases). The CDR3 is made up of 15 amino acids. The V gene's germline CDR1 is SGHVS and CDR2 FQNEAQ. Deletions cut 5 bases from V and 0 bases from J, with 11 bases between. In DNA, the CDR3 is TGTGCCAGCAGCATACAGGCCCCCTCTGGAAACACCATATATTTT. This codes for CASSIQAPSGNTIYF.